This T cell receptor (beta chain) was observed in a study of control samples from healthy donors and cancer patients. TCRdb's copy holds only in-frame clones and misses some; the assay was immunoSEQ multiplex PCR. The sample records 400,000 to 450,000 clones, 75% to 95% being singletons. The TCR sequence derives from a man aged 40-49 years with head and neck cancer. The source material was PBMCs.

The CDR3 protein is CASSPGGPETQYF. The CDR3 DNA sequence: TGTGCCAGCAGCCCAGGGGGTCCGGAGACCCAGTACTTC. The chain joins TRBV5-6 to TRBJ2-5, with 7 bases matching TRBD1. The trim removed 4 bases at V and 5 bases at J, leaving 5 bases unmatched. CDR3 length: 13 amino acids. The germline CDR1 and CDR2 sequences are SGHDT and YYEEEE.